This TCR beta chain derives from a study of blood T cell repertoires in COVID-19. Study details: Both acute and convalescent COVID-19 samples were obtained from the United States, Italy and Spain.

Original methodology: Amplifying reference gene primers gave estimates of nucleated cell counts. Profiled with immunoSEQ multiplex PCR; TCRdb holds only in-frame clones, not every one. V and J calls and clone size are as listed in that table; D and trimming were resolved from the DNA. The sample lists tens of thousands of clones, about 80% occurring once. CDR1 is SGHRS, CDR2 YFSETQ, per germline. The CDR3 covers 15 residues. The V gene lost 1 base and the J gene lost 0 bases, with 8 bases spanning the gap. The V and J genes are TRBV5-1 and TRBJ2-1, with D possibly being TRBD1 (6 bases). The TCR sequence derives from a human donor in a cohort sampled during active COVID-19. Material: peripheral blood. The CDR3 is CASSLQGTSYNEQFF. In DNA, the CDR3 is TGCGCCAGCAGCTTGCAGGGGACCTCCTACAATGAGCAGTTCTTC.